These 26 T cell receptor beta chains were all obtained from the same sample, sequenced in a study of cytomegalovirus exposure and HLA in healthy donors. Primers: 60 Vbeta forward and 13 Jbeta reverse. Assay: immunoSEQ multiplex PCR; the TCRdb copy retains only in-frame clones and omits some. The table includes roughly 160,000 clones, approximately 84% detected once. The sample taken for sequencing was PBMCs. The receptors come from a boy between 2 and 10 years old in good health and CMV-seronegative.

CDR3 region: CASSWDRPSYEQYF. In nucleotides, the CDR3 is TGTGCCAGCAGCTGGGACAGGCCGTCCTACGAGCAGTACTTC. V is TRBV7-9 and J is TRBJ2-7, with 8 bases matching TRBD1. V was clipped by 4 bases and J by 1 base; unmatched bases: 3. CDR3 length: 14 amino acids. Germline V gives CDR1 SEHNR, CDR2 FQNEAQ (reference sequence). Full variable domain (outside the CDR3, taken from reference TRBV7-9 and TRBJ2-7): DTGVSQNPRHKITKRGQNVTFRCDPISEHNRLYWYRQTLGQGPEFLTYFQNEAQLEKSRLLSDRFSAERPKGSFSTLEIQRTEQGDSAMYLCASSWDRPSYEQYFGPGTRLTVT.

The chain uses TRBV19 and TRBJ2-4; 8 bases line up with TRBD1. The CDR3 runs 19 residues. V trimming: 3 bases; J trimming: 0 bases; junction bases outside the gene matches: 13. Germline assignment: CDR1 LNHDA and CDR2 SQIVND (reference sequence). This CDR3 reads CASSIPPGQVALAKNIQYF. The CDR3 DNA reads TGTGCCAGTAGTATCCCTCCGGGACAGGTCGCTCTAGCCAAAAACATTCAGTACTTC.

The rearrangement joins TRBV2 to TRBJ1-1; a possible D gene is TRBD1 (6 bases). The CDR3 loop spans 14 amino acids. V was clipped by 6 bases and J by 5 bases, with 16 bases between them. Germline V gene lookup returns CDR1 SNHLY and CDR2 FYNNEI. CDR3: CASSAETGQTEAFF. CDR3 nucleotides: TGTGCCAGCAGCGCCGAGACAGGACAAACTGAAGCTTTCTTT.

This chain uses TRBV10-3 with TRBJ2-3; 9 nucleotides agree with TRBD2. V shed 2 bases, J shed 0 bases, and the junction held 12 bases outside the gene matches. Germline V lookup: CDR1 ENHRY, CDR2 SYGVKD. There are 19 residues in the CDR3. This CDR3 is CAISEGGLAGFPSTDTQYF. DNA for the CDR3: TGTGCCATCAGTGAGGGGGGGCTAGCGGGGTTTCCTAGCACAGATACGCAGTATTTT.

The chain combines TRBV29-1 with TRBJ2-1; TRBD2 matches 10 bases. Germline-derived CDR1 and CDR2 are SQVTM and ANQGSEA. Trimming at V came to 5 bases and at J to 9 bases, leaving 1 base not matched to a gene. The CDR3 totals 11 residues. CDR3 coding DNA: TGCAGCGTTCGACTAGCGGGTGAGCAGTTCTTC. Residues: CSVRLAGEQFF.

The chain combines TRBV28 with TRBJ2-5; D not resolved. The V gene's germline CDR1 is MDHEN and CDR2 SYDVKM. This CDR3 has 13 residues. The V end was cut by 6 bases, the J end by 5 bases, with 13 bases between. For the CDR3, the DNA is TGTGCCAGCAGGACTTACCCCCCGGAGACCCAGTACTTC. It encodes CASRTYPPETQYF.

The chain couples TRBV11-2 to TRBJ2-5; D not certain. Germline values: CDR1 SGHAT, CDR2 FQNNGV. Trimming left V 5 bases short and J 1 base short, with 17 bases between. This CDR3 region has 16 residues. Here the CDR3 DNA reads TGTGCCAGCAGCCACCGTGGGCCTACGATCCAAGAGACCCAGTACTTC. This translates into CASSHRGPTIQETQYF.

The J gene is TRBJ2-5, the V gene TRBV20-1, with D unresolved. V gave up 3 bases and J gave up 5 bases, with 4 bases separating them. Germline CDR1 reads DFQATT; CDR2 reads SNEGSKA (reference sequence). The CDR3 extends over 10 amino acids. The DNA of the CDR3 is TGCAGTGCTAGTCCTGAGACCCAGTACTTC. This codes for CSASPETQYF.

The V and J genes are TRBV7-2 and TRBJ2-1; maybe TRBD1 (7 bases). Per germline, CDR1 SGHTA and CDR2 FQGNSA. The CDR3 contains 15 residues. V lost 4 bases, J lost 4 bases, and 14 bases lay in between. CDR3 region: CASSSTRGPYNEQFF. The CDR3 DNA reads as TGTGCCAGCAGCTCGACTAGGGGGCCTTACAATGAGCAGTTCTTC.

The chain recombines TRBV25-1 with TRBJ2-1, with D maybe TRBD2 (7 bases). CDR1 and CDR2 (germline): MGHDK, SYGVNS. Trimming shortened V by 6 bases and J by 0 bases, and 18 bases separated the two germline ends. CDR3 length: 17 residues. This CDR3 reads CASRALGGASSYNEQFF. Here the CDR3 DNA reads TGTGCCAGCAGAGCATTAGGGGGGGCGAGCTCCTACAATGAGCAGTTCTTC.

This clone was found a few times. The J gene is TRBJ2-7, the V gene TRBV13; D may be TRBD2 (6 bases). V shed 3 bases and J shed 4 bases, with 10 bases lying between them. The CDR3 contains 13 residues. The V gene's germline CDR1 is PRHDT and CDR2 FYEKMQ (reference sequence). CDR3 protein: CASSFRERYEQYF. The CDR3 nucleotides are TGTGCCAGCAGCTTCCGGGAGAGGTACGAGCAGTACTTC.

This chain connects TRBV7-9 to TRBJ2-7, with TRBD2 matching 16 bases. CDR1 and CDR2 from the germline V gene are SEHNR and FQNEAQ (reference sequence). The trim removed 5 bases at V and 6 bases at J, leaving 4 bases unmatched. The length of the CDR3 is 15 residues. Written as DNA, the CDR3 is TGTGCCAGCAGCCTGGGGACTAGCGGGAGGGGCGAGCAGTACTTC. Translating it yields CASSLGTSGRGEQYF.

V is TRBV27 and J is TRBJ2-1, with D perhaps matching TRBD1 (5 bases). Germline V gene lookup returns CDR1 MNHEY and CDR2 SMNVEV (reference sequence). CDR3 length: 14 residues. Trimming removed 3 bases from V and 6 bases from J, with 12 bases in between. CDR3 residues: CASSLPGSRNEQFF. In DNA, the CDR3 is TGTGCCAGCAGTTTGCCAGGGTCACGCAATGAGCAGTTCTTC.

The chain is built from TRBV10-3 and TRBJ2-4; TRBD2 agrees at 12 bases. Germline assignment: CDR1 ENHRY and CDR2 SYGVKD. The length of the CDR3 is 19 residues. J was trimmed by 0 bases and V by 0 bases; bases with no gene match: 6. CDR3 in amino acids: CAISESWTSGNLAKNIQYF. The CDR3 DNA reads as TGTGCCATCAGTGAGTCTTGGACTAGCGGGAATCTAGCCAAAAACATTCAGTACTTC.

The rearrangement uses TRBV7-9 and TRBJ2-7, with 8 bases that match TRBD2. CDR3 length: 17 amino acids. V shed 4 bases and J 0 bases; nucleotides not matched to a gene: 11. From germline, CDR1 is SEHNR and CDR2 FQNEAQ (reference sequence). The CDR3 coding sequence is TGTGCCAGCAGCTCGGGCTCGGAGCGGGAGAGCTCCTACGAGCAGTACTTC. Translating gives CASSSGSERESSYEQYF.

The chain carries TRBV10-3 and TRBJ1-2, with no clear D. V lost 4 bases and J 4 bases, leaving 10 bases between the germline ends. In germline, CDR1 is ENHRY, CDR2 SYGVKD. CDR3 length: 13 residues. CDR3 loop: CAISVGRPYGYTF. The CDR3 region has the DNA TGTGCCATCAGTGTGGGCAGGCCCTATGGCTACACCTTC.

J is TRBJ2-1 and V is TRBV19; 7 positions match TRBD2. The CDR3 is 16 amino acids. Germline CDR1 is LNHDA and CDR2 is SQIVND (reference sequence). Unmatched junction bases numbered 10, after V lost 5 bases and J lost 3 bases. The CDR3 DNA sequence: TGTGCCAGTAGTGGAGACCTAGCGGCCCTCTACAATGAGCAGTTCTTC. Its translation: CASSGDLAALYNEQFF. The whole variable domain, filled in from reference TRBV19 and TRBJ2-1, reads DGGITQSPKYLFRKEGQNVTLSCEQNLNHDAMYWYRQDPGQGLRLIYYSQIVNDFQKGDIAEGYSVSREKKESFPLTVTSAQKNPTAFYLCASSGDLAALYNEQFFGPGTRLTVL.

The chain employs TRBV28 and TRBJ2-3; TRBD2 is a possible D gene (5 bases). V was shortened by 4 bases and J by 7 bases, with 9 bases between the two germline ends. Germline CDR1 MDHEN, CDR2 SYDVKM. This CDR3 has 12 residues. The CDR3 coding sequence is TGTGCCAGCAGTTCTACTAGATATACGCAGTATTTT. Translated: CASSSTRYTQYF.

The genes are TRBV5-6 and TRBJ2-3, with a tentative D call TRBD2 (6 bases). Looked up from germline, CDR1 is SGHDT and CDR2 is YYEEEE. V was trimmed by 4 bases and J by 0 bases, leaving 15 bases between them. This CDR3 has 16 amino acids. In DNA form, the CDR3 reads TGTGCCAGCAGCCGGAGGGTCTCTCCTAGCACAGATACGCAGTATTTT. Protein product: CASSRRVSPSTDTQYF.

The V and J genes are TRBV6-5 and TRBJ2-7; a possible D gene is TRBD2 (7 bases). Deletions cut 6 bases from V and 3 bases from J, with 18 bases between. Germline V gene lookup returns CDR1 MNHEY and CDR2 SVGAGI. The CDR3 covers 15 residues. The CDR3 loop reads CASSRRGQRSYEQYF. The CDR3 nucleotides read TGTGCCAGCAGCCGGCGGGGGCAAAGGAGCTACGAGCAGTACTTC.

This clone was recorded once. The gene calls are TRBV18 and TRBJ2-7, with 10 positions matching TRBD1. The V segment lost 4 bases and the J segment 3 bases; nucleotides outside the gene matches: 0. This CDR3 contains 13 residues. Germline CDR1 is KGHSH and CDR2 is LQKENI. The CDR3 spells CASSRDRGYEQYF. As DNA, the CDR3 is TGTGCCAGCTCACGGGACAGGGGCTACGAGCAGTACTTC.

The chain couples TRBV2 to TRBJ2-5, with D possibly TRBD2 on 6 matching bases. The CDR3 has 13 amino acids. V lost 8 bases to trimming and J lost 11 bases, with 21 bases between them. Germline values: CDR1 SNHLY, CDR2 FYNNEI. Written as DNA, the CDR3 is TGTGCCAGCGGGACTTACACGGAAGGGGAGCAGTACTTC. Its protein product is CASGTYTEGEQYF.

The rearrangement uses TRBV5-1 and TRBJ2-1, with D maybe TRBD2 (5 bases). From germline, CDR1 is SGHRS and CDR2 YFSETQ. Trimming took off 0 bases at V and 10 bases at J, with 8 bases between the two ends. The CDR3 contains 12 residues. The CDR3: CASSLAGGEQFF. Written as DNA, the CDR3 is TGCGCCAGCAGCTTGGCCGGCGGGGAGCAGTTCTTC.

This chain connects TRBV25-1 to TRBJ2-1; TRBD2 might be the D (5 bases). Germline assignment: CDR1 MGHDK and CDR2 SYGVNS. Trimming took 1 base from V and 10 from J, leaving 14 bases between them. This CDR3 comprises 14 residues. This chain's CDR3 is CASSESGFRVEQFF. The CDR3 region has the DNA TGTGCCAGCAGTGAATCGGGGTTTCGGGTGGAGCAGTTCTTC.

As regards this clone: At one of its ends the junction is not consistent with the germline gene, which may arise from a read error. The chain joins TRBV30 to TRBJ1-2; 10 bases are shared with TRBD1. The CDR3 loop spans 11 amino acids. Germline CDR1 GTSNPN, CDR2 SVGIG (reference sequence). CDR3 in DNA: TGTGCCTGGAATAGACAGGGGGCTGAGAACTTC. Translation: CAWNRQGAENF.

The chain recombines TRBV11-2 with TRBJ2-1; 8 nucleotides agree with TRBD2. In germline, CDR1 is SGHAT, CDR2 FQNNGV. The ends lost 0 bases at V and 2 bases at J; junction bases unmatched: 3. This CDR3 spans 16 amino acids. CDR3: CASSLDGGGTYNEQFF. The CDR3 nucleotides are TGTGCCAGCAGCTTAGATGGCGGGGGGACCTACAATGAGCAGTTCTTC.